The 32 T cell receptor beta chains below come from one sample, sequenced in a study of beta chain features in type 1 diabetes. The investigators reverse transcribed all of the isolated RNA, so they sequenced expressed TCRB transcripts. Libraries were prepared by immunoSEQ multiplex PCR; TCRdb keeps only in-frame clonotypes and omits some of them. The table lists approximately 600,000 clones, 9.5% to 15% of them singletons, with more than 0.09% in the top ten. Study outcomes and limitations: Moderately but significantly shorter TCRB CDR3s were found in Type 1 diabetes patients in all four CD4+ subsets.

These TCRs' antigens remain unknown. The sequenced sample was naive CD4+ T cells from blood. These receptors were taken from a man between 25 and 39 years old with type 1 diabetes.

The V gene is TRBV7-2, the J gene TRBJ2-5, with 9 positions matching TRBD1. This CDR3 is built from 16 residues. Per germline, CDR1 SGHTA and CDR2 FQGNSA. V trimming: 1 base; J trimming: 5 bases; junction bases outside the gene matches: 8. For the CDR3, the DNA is TGTGCCAGCAGCTTAGATGGGACAGGGACTGAGGAGACCCAGTACTTC. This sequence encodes CASSLDGTGTEETQYF.

The CDR3 spells CASSSMGQGLYGYTF. The CDR3 DNA reads TGTGCCAGCAGCTCCATGGGACAGGGGCTCTATGGCTACACCTTC. The rearrangement links TRBV7-2 to TRBJ1-2, with TRBD1 matching over 10 bases. The CDR3 loop spans 15 amino acids. V trimming: 4 bases; J trimming: 4 bases; junction bases outside the gene matches: 6. Germline V CDR1 and CDR2: SGHTA, FQGNSA.

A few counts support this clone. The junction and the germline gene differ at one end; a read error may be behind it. The CDR3 bases are TGCGCCAGCAGCCTTTCTCCTGGGGCCGCTGGTAACTTT. The encoded protein is CASSLSPGAAGNF. The chain joins TRBV5-1 to TRBJ1-6, with TRBD1 as a possible D gene (5 bases). This CDR3 comprises 13 residues. Germline lookup yields CDR1 SGHRS and CDR2 YFSETQ. The full variable domain, with the rest looked up from reference TRBV5-1 and TRBJ1-6, is KAGVTQTPRYLIKTRGQQVTLSCSPISGHRSVSWYQQTPGQGLQFLFEYFSETQRNKGNFPGRFSGRQFSNSRSEMNVSTLELGDSALYLCASSLSPGAAGNFGNGTRLTVT.

The CDR3: CASSLEVGSPLHF. CDR3 coding DNA: TGTGCCAGCAGCTTGGAGGTGGGGTCACCCCTCCACTTT. The J gene is TRBJ1-6, the V gene TRBV5-4; D remains unclear. V was cut by 0 bases and J by 10 bases, with 8 bases left in between. Germline CDR1 SGHNT, CDR2 YYREEE (reference sequence). The CDR3 runs to 13 residues. Full variable domain (rest looked up from reference TRBV5-4 and TRBJ1-6): ETGVTQSPTHLIKTRGQQVTLRCSSQSGHNTVSWYQQALGQGPQFIFQYYREEENGRGNFPPRFSGLQFPNYSSELNVNALELDDSALYLCASSLEVGSPLHFGNGTRLTVT.

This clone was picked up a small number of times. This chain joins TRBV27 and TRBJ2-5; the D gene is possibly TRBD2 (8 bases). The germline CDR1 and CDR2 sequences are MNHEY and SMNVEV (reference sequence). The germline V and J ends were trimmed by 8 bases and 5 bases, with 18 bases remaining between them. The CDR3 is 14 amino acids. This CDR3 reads CASRREGAGETQYF. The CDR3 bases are TGTGCCAGCCGCCGGGAGGGGGCGGGTGAGACCCAGTACTTC.

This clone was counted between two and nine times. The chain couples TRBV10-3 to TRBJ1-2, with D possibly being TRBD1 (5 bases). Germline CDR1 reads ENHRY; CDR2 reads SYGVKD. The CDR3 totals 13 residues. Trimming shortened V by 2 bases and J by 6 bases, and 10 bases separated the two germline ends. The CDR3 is CAISEEVTDGYTF. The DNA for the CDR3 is TGTGCCATCAGTGAGGAGGTGACAGATGGCTACACCTTC.

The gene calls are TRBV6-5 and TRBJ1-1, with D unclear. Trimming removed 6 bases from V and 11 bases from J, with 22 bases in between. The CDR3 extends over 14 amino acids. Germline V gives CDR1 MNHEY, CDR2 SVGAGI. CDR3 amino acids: CASRVNAEGRRAFF. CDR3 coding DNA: TGTGCCAGCAGAGTGAATGCCGAAGGTCGGAGGGCTTTCTTT.

Here the CDR3 DNA reads TGTGCCAGCAGCTTATCCCTGGACAGGGGTTTGCTGTTTTTT. Translation gives CASSLSLDRGLLFF. The chain is built from TRBV7-3 and TRBJ2-2, with TRBD1 identical over 9 bases. With 2 bases clipped from V and 13 bases from J, the junction kept 8 bases outside the gene matches. Germline assignment: CDR1 SGHTA and CDR2 FQGTGA. CDR3 length: 14 residues.

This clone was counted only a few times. This CDR3 reads CASTRGRGRVQETQYF. In DNA form, the CDR3 reads TGTGCCAGCACCCGGGGGCGGGGACGAGTACAAGAGACCCAGTACTTC. The chain combines TRBV5-4 with TRBJ2-5; the D call may be TRBD1 or TRBD2 (6 bases each). Between the trimmed V and J ends, which lost 6 bases and 2 bases, there was a span of 20 bases. CDR1 is SGHNT and CDR2 is YYREEE in the germline V gene (reference sequence). This CDR3 contains 16 residues.

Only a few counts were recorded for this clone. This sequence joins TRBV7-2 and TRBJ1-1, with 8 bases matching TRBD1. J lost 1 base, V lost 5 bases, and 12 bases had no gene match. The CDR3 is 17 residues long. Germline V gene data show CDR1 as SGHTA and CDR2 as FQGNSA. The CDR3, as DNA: TGTGCCAGCAGCCCGGGGACAGGCCGGGTGAGGAACACTGAAGCTTTCTTT. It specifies CASSPGTGRVRNTEAFF.

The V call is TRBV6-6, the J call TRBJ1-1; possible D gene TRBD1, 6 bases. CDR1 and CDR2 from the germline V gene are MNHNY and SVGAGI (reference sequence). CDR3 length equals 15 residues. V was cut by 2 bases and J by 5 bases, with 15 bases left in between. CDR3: CASSYLAGEGTEAFF. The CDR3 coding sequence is TGTGCCAGCAGTTACCTCGCAGGGGAGGGAACTGAAGCTTTCTTT.

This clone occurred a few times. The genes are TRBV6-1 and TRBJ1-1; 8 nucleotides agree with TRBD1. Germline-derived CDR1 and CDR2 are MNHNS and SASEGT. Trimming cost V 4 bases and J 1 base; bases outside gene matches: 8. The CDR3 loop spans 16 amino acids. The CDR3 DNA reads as TGTGCCAGCAGTGGACAAGGACAGGGATCGAACACTGAAGCTTTCTTT. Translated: CASSGQGQGSNTEAFF.

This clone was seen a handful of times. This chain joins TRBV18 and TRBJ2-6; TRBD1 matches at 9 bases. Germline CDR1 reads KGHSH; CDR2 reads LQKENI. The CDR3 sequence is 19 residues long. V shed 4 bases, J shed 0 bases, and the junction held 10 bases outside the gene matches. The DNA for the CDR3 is TGTGCCAGCTCACGTCTCCGGGACAGGGTGAGCTCTGGGGCCAACGTCCTGACTTTC. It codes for CASSRLRDRVSSGANVLTF.

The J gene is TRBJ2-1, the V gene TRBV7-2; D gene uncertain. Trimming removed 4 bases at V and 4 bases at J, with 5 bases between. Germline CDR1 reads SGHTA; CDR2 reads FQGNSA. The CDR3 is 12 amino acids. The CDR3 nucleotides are TGTGCCAGCAGCTCGAGATACAATGAGCAGTTCTTC. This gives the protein CASSSRYNEQFF.

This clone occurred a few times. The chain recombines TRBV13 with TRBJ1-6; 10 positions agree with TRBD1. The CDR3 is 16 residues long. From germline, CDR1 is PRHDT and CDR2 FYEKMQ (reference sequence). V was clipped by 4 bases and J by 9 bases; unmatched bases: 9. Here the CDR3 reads CASSYGTGEVGSPLHF. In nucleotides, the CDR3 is TGTGCCAGCAGCTATGGGACAGGGGAAGTTGGTTCACCCCTCCACTTT.

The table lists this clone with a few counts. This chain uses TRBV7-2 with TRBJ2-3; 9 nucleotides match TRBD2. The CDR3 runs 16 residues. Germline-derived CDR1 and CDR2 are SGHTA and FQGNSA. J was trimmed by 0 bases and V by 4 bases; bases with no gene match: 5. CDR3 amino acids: CASSSRLAASTDTQYF. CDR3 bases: TGTGCCAGCAGCTCCAGACTAGCGGCGAGCACAGATACGCAGTATTTT.

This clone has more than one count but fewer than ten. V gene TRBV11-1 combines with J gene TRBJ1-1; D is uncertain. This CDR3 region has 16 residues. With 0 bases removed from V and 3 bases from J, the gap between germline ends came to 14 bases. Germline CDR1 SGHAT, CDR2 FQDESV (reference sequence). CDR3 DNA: TGTGCCAGCAGCTTAGCCTCTGACGGAGGCTACACTGAAGCTTTCTTT. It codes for CASSLASDGGYTEAFF.

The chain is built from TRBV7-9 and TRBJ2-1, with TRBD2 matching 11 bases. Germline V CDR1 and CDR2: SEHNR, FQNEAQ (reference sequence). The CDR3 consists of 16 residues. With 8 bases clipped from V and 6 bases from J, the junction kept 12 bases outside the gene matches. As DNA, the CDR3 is TGTGCCAGCCACTTTAGCGGGGGGGCAAGTTTCAATGAGCAGTTCTTC. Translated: CASHFSGGASFNEQFF.

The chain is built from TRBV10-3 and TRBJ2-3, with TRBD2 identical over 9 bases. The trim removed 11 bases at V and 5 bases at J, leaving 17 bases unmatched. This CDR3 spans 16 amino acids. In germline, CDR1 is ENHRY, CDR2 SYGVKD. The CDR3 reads CASLGASGDLLDTQYF. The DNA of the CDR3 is TGTGCCTCTCTGGGAGCTAGCGGGGACCTACTAGATACGCAGTATTTT.

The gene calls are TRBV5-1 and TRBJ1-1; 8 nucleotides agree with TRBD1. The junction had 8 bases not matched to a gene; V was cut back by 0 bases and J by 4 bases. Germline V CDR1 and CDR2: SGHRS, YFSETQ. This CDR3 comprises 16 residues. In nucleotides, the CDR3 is TGCGCCAGCAGCTTGGACGGACAGGGAGGAGGCACTGAAGCTTTCTTT. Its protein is CASSLDGQGGGTEAFF.

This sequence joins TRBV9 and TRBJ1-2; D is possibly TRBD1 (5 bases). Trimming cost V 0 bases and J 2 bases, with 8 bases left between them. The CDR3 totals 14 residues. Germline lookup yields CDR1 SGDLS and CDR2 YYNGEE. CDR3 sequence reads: CASSVERGNYGYTF. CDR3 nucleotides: TGTGCCAGCAGCGTAGAGCGGGGGAACTATGGCTACACCTTC. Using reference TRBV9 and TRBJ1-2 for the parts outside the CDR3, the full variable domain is DSGVTQTPKHLITATGQRVTLRCSPRSGDLSVYWYQQSLDQGLQFLIQYYNGEERAKGNILERFSAQQFPDLHSELNLSSLELGDSALYFCASSVERGNYGYTFGSGTRLTVV.

For the CDR3, the DNA is TGTGCCAGTAACGACCACAACTATGGCTACACCTTC. This encodes CASNDHNYGYTF. The chain employs TRBV19 and TRBJ1-2, with D unclear. This CDR3 is built from 12 residues. V lost 7 bases to trimming and J lost 2 bases, with 8 bases between them. Germline V lookup: CDR1 LNHDA, CDR2 SQIVND (reference sequence).

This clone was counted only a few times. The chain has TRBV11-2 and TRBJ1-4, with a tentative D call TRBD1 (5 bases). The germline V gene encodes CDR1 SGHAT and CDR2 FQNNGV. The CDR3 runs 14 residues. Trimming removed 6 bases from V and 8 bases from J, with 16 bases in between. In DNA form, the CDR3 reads TGTGCCAGCAGTTTTCAGGGAGCACGGGAAAAACTGTTTTTT. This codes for CASSFQGAREKLFF. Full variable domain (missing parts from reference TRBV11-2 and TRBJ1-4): EAGVAQSPRYKIIEKRQSVAFWCNPISGHATLYWYQQILGQGPKLLIQFQNNGVVDDSQLPKDRFSAERLKGVDSTLKIQPAKLEDSAVYLCASSFQGAREKLFFGSGTQLSVL.

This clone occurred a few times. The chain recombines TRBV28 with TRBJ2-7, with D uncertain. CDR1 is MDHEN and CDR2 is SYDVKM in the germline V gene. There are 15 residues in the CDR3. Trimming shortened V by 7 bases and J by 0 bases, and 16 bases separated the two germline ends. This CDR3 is CASTSPGFNSYEQYF. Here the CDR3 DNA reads TGTGCCAGCACCTCCCCCGGGTTCAACTCCTACGAGCAGTACTTC.

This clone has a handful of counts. Here the CDR3 reads CASSPGRQGKVEQYF. CDR3 nucleotides: TGTGCCAGCTCACCAGGGAGACAGGGGAAAGTCGAGCAGTACTTC. V usage is TRBV18 and J usage is TRBJ2-7; 8 bases align to TRBD1. The germline gives CDR1 KGHSH, CDR2 LQKENI. The trim removed 2 bases at V and 6 bases at J, leaving 9 bases unmatched. CDR3 length: 15 residues.

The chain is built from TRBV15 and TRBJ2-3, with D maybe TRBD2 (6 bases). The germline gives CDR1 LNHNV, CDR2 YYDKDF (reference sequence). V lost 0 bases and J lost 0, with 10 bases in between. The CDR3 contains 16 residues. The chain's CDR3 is CATSREKGLSTDTQYF. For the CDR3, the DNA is TGTGCCACCAGCAGAGAGAAGGGACTCAGCACAGATACGCAGTATTTT. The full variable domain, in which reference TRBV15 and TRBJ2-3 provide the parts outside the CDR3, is DAMVIQNPRYQVTQFGKPVTLSCSQTLNHNVMYWYQQKSSQAPKLLFHYYDKDFNNEADTPDNFQSRRPNTSFCFLDIRSPGLGDTAMYLCATSREKGLSTDTQYFGPGTRLTVL.

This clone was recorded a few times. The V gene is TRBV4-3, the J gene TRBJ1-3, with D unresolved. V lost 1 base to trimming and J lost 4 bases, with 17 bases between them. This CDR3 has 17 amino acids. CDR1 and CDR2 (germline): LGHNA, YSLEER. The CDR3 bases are TGCGCCAGCAGCCAAGCCTGGCAGACAAGATCAGGAAACACCATATATTTT. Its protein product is CASSQAWQTRSGNTIYF.

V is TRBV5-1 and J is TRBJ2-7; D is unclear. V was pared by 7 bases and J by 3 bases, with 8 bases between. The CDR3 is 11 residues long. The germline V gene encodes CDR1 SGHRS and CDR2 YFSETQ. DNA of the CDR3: TGCGCCAGCGCCTCGGACTACGAGCAGTACTTC. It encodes CASASDYEQYF.

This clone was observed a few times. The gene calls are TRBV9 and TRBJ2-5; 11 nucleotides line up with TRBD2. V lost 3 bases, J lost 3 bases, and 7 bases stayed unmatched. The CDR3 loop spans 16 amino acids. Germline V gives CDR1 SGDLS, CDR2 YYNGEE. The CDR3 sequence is CASSARLAGKEETQYF. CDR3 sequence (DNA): TGTGCCAGCAGCGCCCGACTAGCGGGGAAAGAAGAGACCCAGTACTTC.

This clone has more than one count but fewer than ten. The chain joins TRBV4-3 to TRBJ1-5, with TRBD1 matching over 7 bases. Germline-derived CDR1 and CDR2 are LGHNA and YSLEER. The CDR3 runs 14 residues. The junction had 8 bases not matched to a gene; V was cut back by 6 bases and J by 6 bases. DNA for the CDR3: TGCGCCAGCAGTGCAGTGACAGGGTCTCAGCCCCAGCATTTT. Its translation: CASSAVTGSQPQHF.

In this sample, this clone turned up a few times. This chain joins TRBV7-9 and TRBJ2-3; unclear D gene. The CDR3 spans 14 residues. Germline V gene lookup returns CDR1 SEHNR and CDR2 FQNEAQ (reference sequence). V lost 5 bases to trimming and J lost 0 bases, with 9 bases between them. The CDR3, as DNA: TGTGCCAGCAGCCCAAGCCTTAGCACAGATACGCAGTATTTT. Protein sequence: CASSPSLSTDTQYF.

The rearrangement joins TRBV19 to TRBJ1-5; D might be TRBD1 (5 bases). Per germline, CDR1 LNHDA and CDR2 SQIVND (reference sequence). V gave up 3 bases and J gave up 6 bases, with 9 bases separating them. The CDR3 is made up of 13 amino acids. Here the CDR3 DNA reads TGTGCCAGTAGTATGGGGGGATCTCAGCCCCAGCATTTT. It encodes CASSMGGSQPQHF.